The clone carrying this T cell receptor beta chain has a handful of counts. This PCR relied on a set of 60 Vbeta primers and 13 Jbeta primers. Assay: immunoSEQ multiplex PCR; the TCRdb copy retains only in-frame clones and omits some. This table has 84,000 or so clones, approximately 79% appearing once. The sample originates from a study of cytomegalovirus exposure and HLA in healthy donors. V was pared by 0 bases and J by 7 bases, with 14 bases between. Germline CDR1 SGHTS, CDR2 YDEGEE. This CDR3 is 15 amino acids long. Material: PBMCs. The chain employs TRBV5-8 and TRBJ1-5; no definite D call. This receptor was obtained from a man aged 25 to 40 in good health and CMV-seronegative. CDR3 in DNA: TGTGCCAGCAGCTTGGAGCGGGGATCAGCCCAGCCCCAGCATTTT. Translation: CASSLERGSAQPQHF.